These 9 T cell receptor beta chains were sequenced from one sample in a study of blood T cell repertoires in COVID-19. Assay used: immunoSEQ multiplex PCR; TCRdb lists only in-frame clones, some missing. The sample lists 500,000 or so clones, around 90% occurring once. The sample taken for sequencing was PBMCs or T cells enriched from blood (not recorded which). The receptors come from a woman between 18 and 29 years old who had recovered from COVID-19.

The rearrangement joins TRBV19 to TRBJ2-5; 13 positions agree with TRBD2. V shed 5 bases and J 5 bases; nucleotides not matched to a gene: 8. Germline CDR1 LNHDA, CDR2 SQIVND (reference sequence). The CDR3 sequence is 16 residues long. This CDR3 is CASSAGLAGVGETQYF. Here the CDR3 DNA reads TGTGCCAGTAGTGCCGGACTAGCGGGGGTCGGGGAGACCCAGTACTTC.

The chain couples TRBV10-3 to TRBJ2-7, with a tentative D call TRBD2 (6 bases). The germline V and J ends were trimmed by 2 bases and 0 bases, with 8 bases remaining between them. Germline-derived CDR1 and CDR2 are ENHRY and SYGVKD. The CDR3 runs 14 residues. The CDR3 DNA reads as TGTGCCATCAGTGAGGGGCGGGACTCCTACGAGCAGTACTTC. Its protein product is CAISEGRDSYEQYF.

V is TRBV7-9 and J is TRBJ2-2; 7 nucleotides match TRBD1. V gave up 4 bases and J gave up 0 bases; unmatched junction bases: 11. This CDR3 is 18 amino acids long. CDR1 and CDR2 (germline): SEHNR, FQNEAQ (reference sequence). CDR3 nucleotide sequence: TGTGCCAGCAGCTGGGAGACAGGGTTCCTGTCGAACACCGGGGAGCTGTTTTTT. Its protein is CASSWETGFLSNTGELFF.

This clone was seen just once. The rearrangement links TRBV18 to TRBJ2-3; D gene unclear. In germline, CDR1 is KGHSH, CDR2 LQKENI. The CDR3 is 15 amino acids. V lost 3 bases to trimming and J lost 4 bases, with 14 bases between them. The CDR3 sequence: CASSPSGGWSDTQYF. CDR3 nucleotides: TGTGCCAGCTCACCGTCGGGTGGGTGGTCAGATACGCAGTATTTT.

This chain connects TRBV5-1 to TRBJ1-2; 8 bases align to TRBD1. Germline lookup yields CDR1 SGHRS and CDR2 YFSETQ. The CDR3 covers 18 residues. V was clipped by 6 bases and J by 8 bases; unmatched bases: 24. DNA of the CDR3: TGCGCCAGCACCAGAACAAGACCCGGACAGGGAGGTATCCAGGGCTACACCTTC. It encodes CASTRTRPGQGGIQGYTF.

This clone was seen only a few times. The V gene is TRBV27, the J gene TRBJ2-7; 8 nucleotides line up with TRBD2. CDR1 is MNHEY and CDR2 is SMNVEV in the germline V gene (reference sequence). The ends lost 5 bases at V and 4 bases at J; junction bases unmatched: 4. CDR3 size: 13 residues. CDR3 bases: TGTGCCAGCAGTCTGACTAGCGATTACGAGCAGTACTTC. Amino acids: CASSLTSDYEQYF.

The chain is built from TRBV5-1 and TRBJ2-2; 9 bases line up with TRBD1. Germline V CDR1 and CDR2: SGHRS, YFSETQ. With V trimmed by 0 bases and J by 4 bases, 1 base remained unmatched. The CDR3 sequence is 15 residues long. The CDR3 here is CASSLVQGATGELFF. DNA of the CDR3: TGCGCCAGCAGCTTGGTACAGGGGGCCACCGGGGAGCTGTTTTTT.

The chain links TRBV18 to TRBJ1-2, with 7 bases matching TRBD1. Germline V gene data show CDR1 as KGHSH and CDR2 as LQKENI. This CDR3 contains 15 residues. J lost 0 bases, V lost 2 bases, and 3 bases had no gene match. The CDR3 DNA is TGTGCCAGCTCACCAACAGGGGATACTAACTATGGCTACACCTTC. Its protein product is CASSPTGDTNYGYTF.

This rearrangement joins TRBV19 to TRBJ1-2; D is unresolved. Germline CDR1 LNHDA, CDR2 SQIVND (reference sequence). The V end lost 5 bases, the J end lost 8 bases, and 18 bases lay between the germline ends. The CDR3 is 14 amino acids. The CDR3 region is CASSSGLTGSGYTF. The CDR3 nucleotides are TGTGCCAGTAGTTCCGGTCTGACGGGATCGGGCTACACCTTC.